The entry that follows covers one T cell receptor beta chain sequence. Its target is unknown. Extraction of PBMCs used approximately 10 ml of fresh peripheral blood. After removal of 10 bases from V and 0 bases from J, the junction contained 24 bases not matched to a gene. Per germline, CDR1 MNHEY and CDR2 SVGAGI. The CDR3 covers 20 residues. The TCR beta CDR3 regions underwent amplification using RNA transcripts as the source. First-round RT-PCR with HTBI primers amplified the TCR CDR3 region. TCRdb recomputed calls from the multiplex PCR reads with MiXCR, one row per CDR3 protein. The sample contains roughly 700,000 distinct CDR3 sequences, around 13% of which appear only once. This record comes from a study of T cells in Graves' hyperthyroidism and ophthalmopathy. Study-wide results and limits: Most clonotypes expanded in the thyroid (above 0.001) were also present in blood.

This chain joins TRBV6-5 and TRBJ2-3; 8 bases fit TRBD2. The specimen was blood. This clonotype originated in a woman between 18 and 29 years old with Graves' hyperthyroidism. The CDR3 DNA is TGTGCCACATCCCCCTCAATTACTAGCGGACTACGCACTAGCACAGATACGCAGTATTTT. Translated, it gives CATSPSITSGLRTSTDTQYF.